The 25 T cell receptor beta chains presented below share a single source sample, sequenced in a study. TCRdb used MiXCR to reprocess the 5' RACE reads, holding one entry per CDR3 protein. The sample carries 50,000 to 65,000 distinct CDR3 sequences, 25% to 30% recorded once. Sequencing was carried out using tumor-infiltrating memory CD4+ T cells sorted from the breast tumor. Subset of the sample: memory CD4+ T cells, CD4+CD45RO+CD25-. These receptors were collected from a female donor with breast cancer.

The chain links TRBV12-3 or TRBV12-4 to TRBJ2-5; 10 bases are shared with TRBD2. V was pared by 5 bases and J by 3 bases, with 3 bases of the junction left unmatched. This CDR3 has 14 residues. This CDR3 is CASSTSGREETQYF. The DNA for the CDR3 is TGTGCCAGCAGTACGAGCGGGAGGGAAGAGACCCAGTACTTC.

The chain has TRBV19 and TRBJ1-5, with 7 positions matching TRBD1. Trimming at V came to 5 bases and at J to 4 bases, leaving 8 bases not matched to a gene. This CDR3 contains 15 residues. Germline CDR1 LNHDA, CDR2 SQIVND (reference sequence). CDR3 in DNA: TGTGCCAGTAGTGTGACAGGGACAAGTAATCAGCCCCAGCATTTT. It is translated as CASSVTGTSNQPQHF.

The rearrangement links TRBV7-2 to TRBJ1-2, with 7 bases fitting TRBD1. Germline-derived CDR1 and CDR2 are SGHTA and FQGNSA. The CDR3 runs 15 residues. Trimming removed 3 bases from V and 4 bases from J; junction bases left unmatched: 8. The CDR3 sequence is CASSFSQGGAYGYTF. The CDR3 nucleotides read TGTGCCAGCAGCTTTAGCCAGGGGGGGGCCTATGGCTACACCTTC.

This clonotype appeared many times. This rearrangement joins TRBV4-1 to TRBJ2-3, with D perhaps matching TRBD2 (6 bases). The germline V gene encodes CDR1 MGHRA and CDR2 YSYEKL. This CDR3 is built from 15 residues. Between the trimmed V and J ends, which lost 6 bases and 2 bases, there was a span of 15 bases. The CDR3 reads CASRKLGGPTDTQYF. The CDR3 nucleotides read TGCGCCAGCAGAAAACTCGGGGGACCCACAGATACGCAGTATTTT.

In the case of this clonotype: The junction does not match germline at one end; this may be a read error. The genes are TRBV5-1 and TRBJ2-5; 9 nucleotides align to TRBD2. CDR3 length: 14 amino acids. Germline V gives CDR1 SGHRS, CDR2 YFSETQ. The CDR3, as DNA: TGCGCCAGCAGCGTTAGCGGGAGCTCGGAGACCCAGTGCTTC. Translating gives CASSVSGSSETQCF.

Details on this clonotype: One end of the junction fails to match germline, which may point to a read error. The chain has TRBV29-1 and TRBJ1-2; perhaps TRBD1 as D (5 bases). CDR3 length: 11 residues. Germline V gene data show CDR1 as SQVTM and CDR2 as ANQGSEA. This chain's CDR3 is CSVESGHRYIF. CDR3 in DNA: TGCAGCGTTGAGTCAGGACACCGCTACATCTTC.

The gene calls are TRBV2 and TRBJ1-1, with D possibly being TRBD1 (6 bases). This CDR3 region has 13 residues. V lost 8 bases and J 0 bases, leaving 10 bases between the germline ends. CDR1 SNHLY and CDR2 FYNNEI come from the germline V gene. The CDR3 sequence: CASSGDMNTEAFF. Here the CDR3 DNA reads TGTGCCAGCTCAGGGGACATGAACACTGAAGCTTTCTTT.

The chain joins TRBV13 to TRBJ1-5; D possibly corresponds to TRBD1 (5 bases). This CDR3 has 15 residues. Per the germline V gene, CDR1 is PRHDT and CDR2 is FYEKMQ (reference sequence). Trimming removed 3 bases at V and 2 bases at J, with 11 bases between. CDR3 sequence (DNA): TGTGCCAGCAGCTTTTTCGGGGACGGCAATCAGCCCCAGCATTTT. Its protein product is CASSFFGDGNQPQHF. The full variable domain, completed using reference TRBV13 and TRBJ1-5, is AAGVIQSPRHLIKEKRETATLKCYPIPRHDTVYWYQQGPGQDPQFLISFYEKMQSDKGSIPDRFSAQQFSDYHSELNMSSLELGDSALYFCASSFFGDGNQPQHFGDGTRLSIL.

The CDR3 bases are TGCAGTGCTAGGGAAGGTATGGAGCAGTACTTC. It translates to CSAREGMEQYF. V gene TRBV20-1 combines with J gene TRBJ2-7; no firm D call. V gave up 3 bases and J gave up 7 bases, with 10 bases separating them. Looked up from germline, CDR1 is DFQATT and CDR2 is SNEGSKA (reference sequence). This CDR3 is 11 amino acids long.

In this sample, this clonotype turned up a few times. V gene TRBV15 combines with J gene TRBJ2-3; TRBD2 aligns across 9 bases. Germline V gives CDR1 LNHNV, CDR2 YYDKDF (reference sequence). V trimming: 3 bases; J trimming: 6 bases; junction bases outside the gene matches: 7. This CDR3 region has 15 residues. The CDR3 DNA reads TGTGCCACCAGCAGGGTAGCGGGGGCGAGGGATACGCAGTATTTT. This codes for CATSRVAGARDTQYF.

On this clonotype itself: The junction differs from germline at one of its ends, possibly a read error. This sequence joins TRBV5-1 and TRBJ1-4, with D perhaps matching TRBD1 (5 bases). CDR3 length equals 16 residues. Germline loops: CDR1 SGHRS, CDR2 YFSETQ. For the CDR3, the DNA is TGCGCCAGCAACTTGGCCTTCGGGGCAACTAACGAAAAACTGTTTTTT. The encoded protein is CASNLAFGATNEKLFF.

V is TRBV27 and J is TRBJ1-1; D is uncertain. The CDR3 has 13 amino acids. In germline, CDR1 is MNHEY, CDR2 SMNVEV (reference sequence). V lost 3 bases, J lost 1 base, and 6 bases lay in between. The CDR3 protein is CASSFRRNTEAFF. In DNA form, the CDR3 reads TGTGCCAGCAGTTTCAGGCGGAACACTGAAGCTTTCTTT.

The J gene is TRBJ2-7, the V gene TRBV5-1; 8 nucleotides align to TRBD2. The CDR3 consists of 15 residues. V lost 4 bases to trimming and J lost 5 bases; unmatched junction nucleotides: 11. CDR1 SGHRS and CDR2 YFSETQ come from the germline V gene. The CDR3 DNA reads TGCGCCAGCAGCCAGCGGGAGATCGCGTGGGACGAGCAGTACTTC. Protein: CASSQREIAWDEQYF.

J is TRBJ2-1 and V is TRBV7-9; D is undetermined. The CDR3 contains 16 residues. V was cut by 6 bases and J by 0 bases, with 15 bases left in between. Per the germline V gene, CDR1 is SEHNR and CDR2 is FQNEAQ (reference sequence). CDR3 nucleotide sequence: TGTGCCAGCAGACGTCCGGGCCCTAGCTCCTACAATGAGCAGTTCTTC. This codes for CASRRPGPSSYNEQFF.

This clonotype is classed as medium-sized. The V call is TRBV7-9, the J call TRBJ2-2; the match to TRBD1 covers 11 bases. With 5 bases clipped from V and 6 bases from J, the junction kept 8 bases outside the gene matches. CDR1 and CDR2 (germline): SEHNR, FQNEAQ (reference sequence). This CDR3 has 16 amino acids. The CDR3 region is CASSKPPGQGAGELFF. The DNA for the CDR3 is TGTGCCAGCAGCAAACCGCCGGGACAGGGGGCCGGGGAGCTGTTTTTT.

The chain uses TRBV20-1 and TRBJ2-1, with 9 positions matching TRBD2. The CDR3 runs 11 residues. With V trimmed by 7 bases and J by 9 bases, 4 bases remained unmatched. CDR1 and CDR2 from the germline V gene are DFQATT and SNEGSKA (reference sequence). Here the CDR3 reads CSVAGELEQFF. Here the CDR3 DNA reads TGCAGTGTAGCGGGGGAGCTTGAGCAGTTCTTC.

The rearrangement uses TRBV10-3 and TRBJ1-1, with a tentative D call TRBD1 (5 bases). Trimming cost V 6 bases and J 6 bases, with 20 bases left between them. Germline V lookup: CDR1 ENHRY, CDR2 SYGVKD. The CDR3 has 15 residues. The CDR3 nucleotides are TGTGCCATCAGCACTCCGACCCAGGGCCTCTCTGAAGCTTTCTTT. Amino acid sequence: CAISTPTQGLSEAFF.

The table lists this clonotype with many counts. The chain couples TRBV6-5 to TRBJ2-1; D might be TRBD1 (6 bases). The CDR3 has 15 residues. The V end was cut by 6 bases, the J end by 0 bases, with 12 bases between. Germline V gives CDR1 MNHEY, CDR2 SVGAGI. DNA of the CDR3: TGTGCCAGCAGACAGGGAGACTACTCCTACAATGAGCAGTTCTTC. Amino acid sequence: CASRQGDYSYNEQFF.

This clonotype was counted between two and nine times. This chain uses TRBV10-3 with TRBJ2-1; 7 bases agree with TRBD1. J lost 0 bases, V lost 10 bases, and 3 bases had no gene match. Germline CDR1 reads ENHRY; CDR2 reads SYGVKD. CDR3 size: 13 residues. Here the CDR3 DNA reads TGTGCCACCGGGGACAGCTCCTACAATGAGCAGTTCTTC. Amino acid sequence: CATGDSSYNEQFF.

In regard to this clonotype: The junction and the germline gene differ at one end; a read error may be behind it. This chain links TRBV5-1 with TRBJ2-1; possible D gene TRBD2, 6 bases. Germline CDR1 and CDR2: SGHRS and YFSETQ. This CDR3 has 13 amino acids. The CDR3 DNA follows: TGCGCCAGCAGCTCCGGGAGTGGGGATGAGCAGTGCTTC. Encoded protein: CASSSGSGDEQCF.

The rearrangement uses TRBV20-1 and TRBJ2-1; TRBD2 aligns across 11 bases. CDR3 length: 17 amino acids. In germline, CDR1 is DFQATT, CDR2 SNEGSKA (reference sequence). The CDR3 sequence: CRADPMTGTSGYNEQFF. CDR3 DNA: TGCAGGGCGGACCCAATGACCGGGACTAGCGGATACAATGAGCAGTTCTTC.

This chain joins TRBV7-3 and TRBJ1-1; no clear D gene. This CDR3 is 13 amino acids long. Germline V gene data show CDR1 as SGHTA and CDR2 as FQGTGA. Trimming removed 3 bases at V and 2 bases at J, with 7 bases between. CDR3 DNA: TGTGCCAGCAGCTTTCAAGAAAACACTGAAGCTTTCTTT. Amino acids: CASSFQENTEAFF.

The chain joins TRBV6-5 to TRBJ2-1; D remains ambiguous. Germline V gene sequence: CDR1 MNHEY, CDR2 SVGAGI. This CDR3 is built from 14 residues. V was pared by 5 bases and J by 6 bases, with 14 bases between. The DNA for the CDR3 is TGTGCCAGCAGTACAGCAAACTCTCTCAATGAGCAGTTCTTC. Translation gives CASSTANSLNEQFF.

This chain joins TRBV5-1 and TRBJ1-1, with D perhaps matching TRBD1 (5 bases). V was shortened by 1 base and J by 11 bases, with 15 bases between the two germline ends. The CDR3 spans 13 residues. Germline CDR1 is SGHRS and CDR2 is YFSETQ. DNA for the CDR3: TGCGCCAGCAGCTTGCAGGGAGGGGTTCCGGCTTTCTTT. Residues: CASSLQGGVPAFF.

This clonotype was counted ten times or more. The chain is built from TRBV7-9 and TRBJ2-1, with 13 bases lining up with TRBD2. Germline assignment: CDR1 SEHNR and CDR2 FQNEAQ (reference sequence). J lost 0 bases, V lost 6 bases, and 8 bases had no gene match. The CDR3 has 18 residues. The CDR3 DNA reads TGTGCCAGCAGGGCCGGGACTAGCGGGACGAGCTCCTACAATGAGCAGTTCTTC. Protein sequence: CASRAGTSGTSSYNEQFF.